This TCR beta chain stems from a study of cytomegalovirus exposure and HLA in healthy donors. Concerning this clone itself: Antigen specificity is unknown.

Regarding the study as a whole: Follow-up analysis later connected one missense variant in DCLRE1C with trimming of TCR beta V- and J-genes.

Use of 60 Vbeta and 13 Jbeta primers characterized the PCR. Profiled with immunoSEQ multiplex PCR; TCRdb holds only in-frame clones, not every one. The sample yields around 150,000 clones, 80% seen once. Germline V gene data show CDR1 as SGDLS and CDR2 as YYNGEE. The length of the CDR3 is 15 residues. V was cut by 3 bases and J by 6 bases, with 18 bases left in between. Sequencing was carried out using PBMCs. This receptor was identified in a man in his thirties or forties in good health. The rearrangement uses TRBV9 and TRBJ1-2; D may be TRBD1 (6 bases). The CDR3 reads CASSAQVGGAHGYTF. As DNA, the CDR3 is TGTGCCAGCAGCGCTCAGGTAGGGGGGGCGCATGGCTACACCTTC.